These 26 T cell receptor beta chains share one sample of origin, sequenced in a study of vaccination and CD4 T cells after COVID-19. Their antigens remain unidentified. The time point: late sampling 161 to 241 days after vaccination in three convalescent patients. Described treatment: roughly 11-day PBMC culture with coronavirus spike peptide pools or control peptides (ViraFEST assay). Cultured CD4+ T cell DNA was sequenced using the Oncomine TCR Beta short-read assay. In TCRdb, the PCR reads were re-called with MiXCR into one record per CDR3 protein. The sample holds around 27,000 distinct CDR3 sequences; approximately 40% are singletons and the top ten take roughly 3.5%. This sample comprised CD4+ T cells from blood, cultured in vitro, obtained about 7 months after SARS-CoV-2 vaccination. These receptors came from a human donor who had recovered from COVID-19.

In this sample, this clonotype turned up a few times. The chain is built from TRBV7-9 and TRBJ2-3; D gene ambiguous. Trimming shortened V by 7 bases and J by 6 bases, and 20 bases separated the two germline ends. The CDR3 runs 15 residues. The germline gives CDR1 SEHNR, CDR2 FQNEAQ (reference sequence). In nucleotides, the CDR3 is TGTGCCAGCACCCTTTACGTGACCCCGAGGGATACGCAGTATTTT. It specifies CASTLYVTPRDTQYF.

The genes are TRBV12-3 or TRBV12-4 and TRBJ2-1; possible D gene TRBD1, 5 bases. The CDR3 is 14 residues long. Between the trimmed V and J ends, which lost 2 bases and 4 bases, there was a span of 9 bases. CDR3 DNA: TGTGCCAGCAGTTTAAACAGGAAGTACAATGAGCAGTTCTTC. Its translation: CASSLNRKYNEQFF.

CDR3 loop: CSAGQTGHRGYTF. DNA for the CDR3: TGCAGCGCCGGCCAGACAGGGCATAGGGGCTACACCTTC. V and J are TRBV29-1 and TRBJ1-2; 7 bases line up with TRBD1. The germline V gene has CDR1 SQVTM and CDR2 ANQGSEA. This CDR3 comprises 13 residues. V shed 7 bases, J shed 8 bases, and the junction held 13 bases outside the gene matches.

This clonotype was seen more than once but under ten times. An end of the junction does not agree with germline; a read error may underlie this. The chain uses TRBV19 and TRBJ1-1; 9 positions agree with TRBD1. There are 16 residues in the CDR3. Germline V CDR1 and CDR2: LNHDA, SQIVND (reference sequence). CDR3 DNA sequence: TGTGTCAGTAGTATCGGACAGGGGCCGAGTAGCACTGAAGCTTTCTTT. Translated: CVSSIGQGPSSTEAFF. The whole variable domain, remainder taken from reference TRBV19 and TRBJ1-1, is DGGITQSPKYLFRKEGQNVTLSCEQNLNHDAMYWYRQDPGQGLRLIYYSQIVNDFQKGDIAEGYSVSREKKESFPLTVTSAQKNPTAFYLCVSSIGQGPSSTEAFFGQGTRLTVV.

This clonotype was recorded a few times. The genes are TRBV6-1 and TRBJ1-6; a weak D match, TRBD1 (6 bases). Germline V CDR1 and CDR2: MNHNS, SASEGT. The V end was cut by 6 bases, the J end by 7 bases, with 10 bases between. The CDR3 runs 13 residues. This CDR3 is CASRRGDNSPLHF. In nucleotides, the CDR3 is TGTGCCAGCAGGAGGGGGGACAATTCACCCCTCCACTTT.

This clonotype is judged medium-sized (0.01 to 0.1%). The chain links TRBV7-2 to TRBJ1-4; TRBD1 matches 7 bases. Germline V gene sequence: CDR1 SGHTA, CDR2 FQGNSA. The CDR3 extends over 15 amino acids. The junction had 11 bases not matched to a gene; V was cut back by 2 bases and J by 11 bases. For the CDR3, the DNA is TGTGCCAGCAGCTTAAGTCTCTCGACAGGGACGAAACTGTTTTTT. Residues: CASSLSLSTGTKLFF.

The chain recombines TRBV18 with TRBJ2-3, with 12 bases lining up with TRBD2. The J segment lost 2 bases and the V segment lost 4 bases, leaving 1 base of the junction unmatched. Germline CDR1 reads KGHSH; CDR2 reads LQKENI. This CDR3 has 15 amino acids. CDR3 nucleotide sequence: TGTGCCAGCTCACGACTAGCGGGAGACACAGATACGCAGTATTTT. It is translated as CASSRLAGDTDTQYF. Looking up the rest from reference TRBV18 and TRBJ2-3 gives the full variable domain: NAGVMQNPRHLVRRRGQEARLRCSPMKGHSHVYWYRQLPEEGLKFMVYLQKENIIDESGMPKERFSAEFPKEGPSILRIQQVVRGDSAAYFCASSRLAGDTDTQYFGPGTRLTVL.

V usage is TRBV7-9 and J usage is TRBJ2-7, with D maybe TRBD2 (7 bases). Germline assignment: CDR1 SEHNR and CDR2 FQNEAQ (reference sequence). The CDR3 contains 17 residues. Between the trimmed V and J ends, which lost 5 bases and 1 base, there was a span of 21 bases. The CDR3 is CASSQSGQGGGSYEQYF. The CDR3 region has the DNA TGTGCCAGCAGCCAATCCGGGCAGGGAGGGGGATCCTACGAGCAGTACTTC.

This clonotype has only a few counts. CDR3 loop: CASSQMGGDNNEQFF. The DNA for the CDR3 is TGCGCCAGCAGCCAAATGGGCGGGGACAACAATGAGCAGTTCTTC. The chain links TRBV4-1 to TRBJ2-1, with D perhaps given as TRBD1 or TRBD2 (6 bases each). Trimming stripped 2 bases from V and 5 bases from J, with 13 bases between. Germline loops: CDR1 MGHRA, CDR2 YSYEKL. CDR3 length equals 15 residues.

This chain links TRBV7-9 with TRBJ2-7; either TRBD1 or TRBD2 may fit D (5 bases each). The germline V and J ends were trimmed by 1 base and 1 base, with 8 bases remaining between them. Germline assignment: CDR1 SEHNR and CDR2 FQNEAQ (reference sequence). The CDR3 has 14 residues. CDR3 sequence: CASSLEEGSYEQYF. The CDR3 DNA sequence: TGTGCCAGCAGCTTAGAAGAGGGGTCCTACGAGCAGTACTTC.

The chain is built from TRBV20-1 and TRBJ2-3; tentative D call: TRBD2 (5 bases). This CDR3 is 13 amino acids long. V dropped 6 bases and J dropped 0 bases, with 10 bases sitting between them. The germline gives CDR1 DFQATT, CDR2 SNEGSKA (reference sequence). As DNA, the CDR3 is TGCAGTGCAAACGGACTGAGCACAGATACGCAGTATTTT. Protein product: CSANGLSTDTQYF.

This clonotype was recorded a few times. V usage is TRBV20-1 and J usage is TRBJ1-5, with D uncertain. Germline V gene data show CDR1 as DFQATT and CDR2 as SNEGSKA (reference sequence). The CDR3 is 14 residues long. Trimming left V 2 bases short and J 0 bases short, with 8 bases between. CDR3 nucleotide sequence: TGCAGTGCTAGAATCAGCCTTAGCAATCAGCCCCAGCATTTT. Translated, it gives CSARISLSNQPQHF.

V and J are TRBV6-5 and TRBJ1-1; D is unclear. The CDR3 sequence is 17 residues long. The germline V gene has CDR1 MNHEY and CDR2 SVGAGI. V was trimmed by 0 bases and J by 1 base, leaving 15 bases between them. CDR3 region: CASSYSIAPPGNTEAFF. CDR3 DNA sequence: TGTGCCAGCAGTTACTCGATTGCCCCCCCAGGGAACACTGAAGCTTTCTTT.

The chain joins TRBV24-1 to TRBJ1-5, with a possible D match to TRBD1 (6 bases). The CDR3 runs 16 residues. Germline V gene data show CDR1 as KGHDR and CDR2 as SFDVKD. V was trimmed by 2 bases and J by 0 bases, leaving 10 bases between them. For the CDR3, the DNA is TGTGCCACCAGTGATTCCCAGGGGCATAGCAATCAGCCCCAGCATTTT. This sequence encodes CATSDSQGHSNQPQHF.

This clonotype appeared a few times. The chain is built from TRBV6-1 and TRBJ1-2; 7 nucleotides line up with TRBD1. Unmatched junction bases numbered 10, after V lost 6 bases and J lost 0 bases. The CDR3 contains 16 residues. Germline V CDR1 and CDR2: MNHNS, SASEGT. In nucleotides, the CDR3 is TGTGCCAGCAGCCCACACGGGACAGAAACTAACTATGGCTACACCTTC. Its protein is CASSPHGTETNYGYTF.

The CDR3 loop is CSVPGGTGDASEQYF. The CDR3 bases are TGCAGTGTCCCCGGGGGGACAGGGGATGCCAGCGAGCAGTACTTC. The rearrangement links TRBV20-1 to TRBJ2-7; 10 positions match TRBD1. Trimming removed 7 bases from V and 6 bases from J; junction bases left unmatched: 15. The CDR3 sequence is 15 residues long. Germline assignment: CDR1 DFQATT and CDR2 SNEGSKA (reference sequence).

J is TRBJ2-3 and V is TRBV12-3 or TRBV12-4; D gene uncertain. Trimming left V 7 bases short and J 6 bases short, with 14 bases between. The CDR3 loop spans 13 amino acids. CDR3 nucleotide sequence: TGTGCCAGCACGACTTACAAGACTGATACGCAGTATTTT. Translation gives CASTTYKTDTQYF.

The chain joins TRBV2 to TRBJ1-2; D possibly corresponds to TRBD1 (6 bases). The V end lost 10 bases, the J end lost 4 bases, and 10 bases lay between the germline ends. The V gene's germline CDR1 is SNHLY and CDR2 FYNNEI. The CDR3 totals 11 residues. CDR3 bases: TGTGCCAACAGGGATTCCTATGGCTACACCTTC. It translates to CANRDSYGYTF. Together with reference TRBV2 and TRBJ1-2, the CDR3 gives the full variable domain: EPEVTQTPSHQVTQMGQEVILRCVPISNHLYFYWYRQILGQKVEFLVSFYNNEISEKSEIFDDQFSVERPDGSNFTLKIRSTKLEDSAMYFCANRDSYGYTFGSGTRLTVV.

This rearrangement joins TRBV6-2 or TRBV6-3 to TRBJ2-2; TRBD1 matches 7 bases. Losses at the gene ends were 6 bases for V and 1 base for J; bases not matched to a gene: 11. The CDR3 covers 17 residues. CDR1 MNHEY and CDR2 SVGEGT come from the germline V gene. DNA for the CDR3: TGTGCCAGCAGAACCCGAATCAGGACAGGGAACACCGGGGAGCTGTTTTTT. Translation gives CASRTRIRTGNTGELFF.

The chain couples TRBV27 to TRBJ2-3; TRBD2 matches 7 bases. Trimming cost V 6 bases and J 0 bases; bases outside gene matches: 18. CDR1 and CDR2 from the germline V gene are MNHEY and SMNVEV (reference sequence). CDR3 length: 19 residues. The CDR3 sequence: CASRPAGRGSPDSTDTQYF. Here the CDR3 DNA reads TGTGCCAGCAGACCCGCGGGTCGCGGGAGCCCCGATAGCACAGATACGCAGTATTTT.

This clonotype was observed a few times. This chain joins TRBV12-3 or TRBV12-4 and TRBJ2-5; either TRBD1 or TRBD2 may fit D (6 bases each). The V gene lost 7 bases and the J gene lost 5 bases, with 20 bases spanning the gap. The CDR3 is 15 amino acids. For the CDR3, the DNA is TGTGCCAGCACCCCTCCCCCCCAGGGGAGGGAGACCCAGTACTTC. This encodes CASTPPPQGRETQYF.

By share, this clonotype counts as medium-sized. The chain has TRBV7-2 and TRBJ2-7; 8 bases match TRBD1. The V gene end was trimmed by 4 bases and the J gene end by 7 bases; junction bases not matched to a gene: 15. Germline V gene data show CDR1 as SGHTA and CDR2 as FQGNSA. There are 16 residues in the CDR3. CDR3 sequence: CASSSRGGQGRSEQYF. The DNA of the CDR3 is TGTGCCAGCAGCTCCCGGGGCGGACAGGGAAGGTCTGAGCAGTACTTC.

The chain carries TRBV20-1 and TRBJ1-1, with D possibly matching TRBD1 (6 bases). The CDR3 runs to 14 residues. Germline V lookup: CDR1 DFQATT, CDR2 SNEGSKA (reference sequence). V gave up 4 bases and J gave up 4 bases, with 16 bases separating them. Here the CDR3 DNA reads TGCAGTGCTAATCCGACAGGACCAGGCACTGAAGCTTTCTTT. Translation: CSANPTGPGTEAFF.

The chain employs TRBV19 and TRBJ1-2, with D uncertain. CDR1 and CDR2 from the germline V gene are LNHDA and SQIVND (reference sequence). The CDR3 covers 14 residues. V dropped 3 bases and J dropped 4 bases, with 12 bases sitting between them. In DNA form, the CDR3 reads TGTGCCAGTAGTATGACCCAAGGGAGCTATGGCTACACCTTC. This gives the protein CASSMTQGSYGYTF.

CDR3 in amino acids: CSARPGAGLEAFF. CDR3 nucleotide sequence: TGCAGTGCTAGGCCAGGGGCCGGACTAGAAGCTTTCTTT. The rearrangement uses TRBV20-1 and TRBJ1-1; tentatively, D is TRBD1 (6 bases). CDR1 is DFQATT and CDR2 is SNEGSKA in the germline V gene (reference sequence). The CDR3 consists of 13 residues. The germline V and J ends were trimmed by 3 bases and 8 bases, with 16 bases remaining between them.

This chain connects TRBV20-1 to TRBJ1-5; 10 bases line up with TRBD1. There are 15 residues in the CDR3. V lost 5 bases and J lost 2; bases outside the gene matches: 6. CDR1 DFQATT and CDR2 SNEGSKA come from the germline V gene (reference sequence). In nucleotides, the CDR3 is TGCAGTGCTGATCGCGGGACAGGGGGCAATCAGCCCCAGCATTTT. Translation: CSADRGTGGNQPQHF.